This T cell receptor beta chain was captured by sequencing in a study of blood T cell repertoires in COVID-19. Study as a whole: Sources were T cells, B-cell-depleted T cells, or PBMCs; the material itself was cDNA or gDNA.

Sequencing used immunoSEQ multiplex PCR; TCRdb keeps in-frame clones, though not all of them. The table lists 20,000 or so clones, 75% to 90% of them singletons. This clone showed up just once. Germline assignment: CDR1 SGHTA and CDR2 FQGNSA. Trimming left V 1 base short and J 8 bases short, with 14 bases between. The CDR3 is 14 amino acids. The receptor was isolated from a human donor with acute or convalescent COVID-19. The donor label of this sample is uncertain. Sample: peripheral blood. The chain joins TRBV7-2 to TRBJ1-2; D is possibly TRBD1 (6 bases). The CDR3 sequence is CASSLEQGYGGYTF. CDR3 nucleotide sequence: TGTGCCAGCAGCTTAGAACAGGGCTACGGGGGCTACACCTTC.